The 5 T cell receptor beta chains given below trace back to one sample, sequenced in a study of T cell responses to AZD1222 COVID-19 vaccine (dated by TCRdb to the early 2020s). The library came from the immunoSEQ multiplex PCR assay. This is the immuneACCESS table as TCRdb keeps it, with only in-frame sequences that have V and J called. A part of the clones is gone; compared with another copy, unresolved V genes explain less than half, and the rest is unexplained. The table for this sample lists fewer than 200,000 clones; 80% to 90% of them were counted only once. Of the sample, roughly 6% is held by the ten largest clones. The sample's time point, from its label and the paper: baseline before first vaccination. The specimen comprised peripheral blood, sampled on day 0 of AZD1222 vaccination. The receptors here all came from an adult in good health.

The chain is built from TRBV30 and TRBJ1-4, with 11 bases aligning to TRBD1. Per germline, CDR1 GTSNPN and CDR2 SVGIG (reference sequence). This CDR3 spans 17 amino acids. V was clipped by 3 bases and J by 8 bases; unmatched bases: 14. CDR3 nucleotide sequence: TGTGCCTGGAGCGTTTCACGGACAGGGGGCGGCGAGGAAAAACTGTTTTTT. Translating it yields CAWSVSRTGGGEEKLFF.

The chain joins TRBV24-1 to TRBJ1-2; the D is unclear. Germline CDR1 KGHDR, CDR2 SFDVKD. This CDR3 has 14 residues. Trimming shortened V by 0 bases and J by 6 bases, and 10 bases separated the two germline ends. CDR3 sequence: CATSDLEGSHGYTF. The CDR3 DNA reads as TGTGCCACCAGTGATTTGGAGGGATCGCATGGCTACACCTTC.

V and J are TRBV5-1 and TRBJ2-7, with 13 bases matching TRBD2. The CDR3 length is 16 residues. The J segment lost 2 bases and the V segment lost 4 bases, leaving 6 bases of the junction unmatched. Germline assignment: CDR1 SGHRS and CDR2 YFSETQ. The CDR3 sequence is CASSPGTSGTTYEQYF. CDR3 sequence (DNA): TGCGCCAGCAGCCCAGGGACTAGCGGGACTACCTACGAGCAGTACTTC. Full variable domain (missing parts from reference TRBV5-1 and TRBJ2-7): KAGVTQTPRYLIKTRGQQVTLSCSPISGHRSVSWYQQTPGQGLQFLFEYFSETQRNKGNFPGRFSGRQFSNSRSEMNVSTLELGDSALYLCASSPGTSGTTYEQYFGPGTRLTVT.

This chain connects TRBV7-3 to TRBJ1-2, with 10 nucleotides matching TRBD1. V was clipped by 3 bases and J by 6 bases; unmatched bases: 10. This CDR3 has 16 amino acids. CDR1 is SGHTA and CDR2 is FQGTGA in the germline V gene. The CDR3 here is CASSFTRQGAQNGYTF. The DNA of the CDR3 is TGTGCCAGCAGCTTTACTCGACAGGGGGCGCAGAATGGCTACACCTTC. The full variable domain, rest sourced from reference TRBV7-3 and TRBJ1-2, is GAGVSQTPSNKVTEKGKYVELRCDPISGHTALYWYRQSLGQGPEFLIYFQGTGAADDSGLPNDRFFAVRPEGSVSTLKIQRTERGDSAVYLCASSFTRQGAQNGYTFGSGTRLTVV.

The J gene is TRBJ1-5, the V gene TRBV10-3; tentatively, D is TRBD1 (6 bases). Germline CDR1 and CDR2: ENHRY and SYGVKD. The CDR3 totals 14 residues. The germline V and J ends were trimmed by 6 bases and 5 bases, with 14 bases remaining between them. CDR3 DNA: TGTGCCATCAGCGCGGGAAGGGGGGATCAGCCCCAGCATTTT. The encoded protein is CAISAGRGDQPQHF.